This is a list of T cell receptor beta chains from one sample in a study of siplizumab effects on memory and regulatory T cells. Clones were read by immunoSEQ multiplex PCR, and TCRdb kept only the in-frame ones, dropping some. The sample holds 100,000 or so clones; approximately 94% are singletons and the top ten take about 0.34%. The specimen was CD4+ T cells sorted from blood. The receptor source for this set is a human donor in good health. Each CDR3 is given with its conserved first and last residue. The order of the fields is J gene, D gene, clone size, V gene, CDR3 DNA, CDR3 protein. The D gene is left open where the match is weak. Only some rows state a clone size, as once, few, many or a class for expanded clones.

j_call: TRBJ2-7; d_call: NA; clone_size: NA; v_call: TRBV5-1; cdr3_nt: TGCGCCAGCAGCTTGTTCGCGGGACACTCCTACGAGCAGTACTTC; cdr3_aa: CASSLFAGHSYEQYF
j_call: TRBJ1-2; d_call: TRBD1; clone_size: NA; v_call: TRBV2; cdr3_nt: TGTGCCAGCAGTGGAAACAGGGGTGGCTACACCTTC; cdr3_aa: CASSGNRGGYTF
j_call: TRBJ1-1; d_call: NA; clone_size: NA; v_call: TRBV2; cdr3_nt: TGTGCCAGCAGTGAATTAGCCATGGGGACTGAAGCTTTCTTT; cdr3_aa: CASSELAMGTEAFF
j_call: TRBJ2-5; d_call: TRBD1; clone_size: once; v_call: TRBV11-3; cdr3_nt: TGTGCCAGCAGCTTCGGGACAGGGGTCGGAGAGACCCAGTACTTC; cdr3_aa: CASSFGTGVGETQYF
j_call: TRBJ1-2; d_call: NA; clone_size: NA; v_call: TRBV19; cdr3_nt: TGTGCCACCGCAGACGGAGGAGCTAACTATGGCTACACCTTC; cdr3_aa: CATADGGANYGYTF
j_call: TRBJ1-1; d_call: NA; clone_size: NA; v_call: TRBV9; cdr3_nt: TGTGCCAGCAGCGTAGGTTCAGGAATGAACACTGAAGCTTTCTTT; cdr3_aa: CASSVGSGMNTEAFF
j_call: TRBJ2-6; d_call: TRBD2; clone_size: NA; v_call: TRBV14; cdr3_nt: TGTGCCAGCAGCCAGGGAGGGACCTACCCCGGGGCCAACGTCCTGACTTTC; cdr3_aa: CASSQGGTYPGANVLTF
j_call: TRBJ2-4; d_call: NA; clone_size: NA; v_call: TRBV18; cdr3_nt: TGTGCCAGCTCACCAGGAAAAAACATTCAGTACTTC; cdr3_aa: CASSPGKNIQYF
j_call: TRBJ1-4; d_call: NA; clone_size: NA; v_call: TRBV5-1; cdr3_nt: TGCGCCAGCAGCTTGGGGCAGGGGCGCCTTAATGAAAAACTGTTTTTT; cdr3_aa: CASSLGQGRLNEKLFF
j_call: TRBJ1-3; d_call: NA; clone_size: NA; v_call: TRBV11-2; cdr3_nt: TGTGCCAGCAGCTTTGGTGACTCTGGAAACACCATATATTTT; cdr3_aa: CASSFGDSGNTIYF
j_call: TRBJ1-5; d_call: NA; clone_size: NA; v_call: TRBV6-1; cdr3_nt: TGTGCCAGCAGTGGAAGGGCCGCGAGCAATCAGCCCCAGCATTTT; cdr3_aa: CASSGRAASNQPQHF
j_call: TRBJ1-2; d_call: NA; clone_size: NA; v_call: TRBV5-6; cdr3_nt: TGTGCCAGCAGGCCAGAGACAGTGGACTATGGCTACACCTTC; cdr3_aa: CASRPETVDYGYTF
j_call: TRBJ2-2; d_call: NA; clone_size: NA; v_call: TRBV7-3; cdr3_nt: TGTGCCAGCAGCTTAGCATCTACCAACACCGGGGAGCTGTTTTTT; cdr3_aa: CASSLASTNTGELFF
j_call: TRBJ2-1; d_call: NA; clone_size: NA; v_call: TRBV7-9; cdr3_nt: TGTGCCAGCAGCTTACGAGGCCCCTTCTACAATGAGCAGTTCTTC; cdr3_aa: CASSLRGPFYNEQFF
j_call: TRBJ1-5; d_call: NA; clone_size: NA; v_call: TRBV10-3; cdr3_nt: TGTGCCATCAGTGAGTTAGGTCAGCCCCAGCATTTT; cdr3_aa: CAISELGQPQHF
j_call: TRBJ2-7; d_call: NA; clone_size: NA; v_call: TRBV14; cdr3_nt: TGTGCCAGCAGCCAAGGAGAGTTCTGGGGGGCCTCCTACGAGCAGTACTTC; cdr3_aa: CASSQGEFWGASYEQYF
j_call: TRBJ1-3; d_call: NA; clone_size: few; v_call: TRBV5-4; cdr3_nt: TGTGCCAGCAGCTTGGGCAGCTCTGGAAACACCATATATTTT; cdr3_aa: CASSLGSSGNTIYF